The 10 T cell receptor beta chains below come from one sample, sequenced in a study of T-cell reconstitution after alpha-beta-depleted transplantation in children. Unique molecular identifiers were built into the TCRbeta library. TCRdb independently ran MiXCR on the PCR reads; one entry per CDR3 protein. Of approximately 650,000 distinct CDR3 sequences in the sample, around 13% were seen once. The sequences come from PBMCs, collected before TCRalphabeta/CD19-depleted stem cell transplant. Source of these receptors: a girl aged 2-10 years with congenital amegakaryocytic thrombocytopenia, due to receive a stem cell transplant.

The rearrangement joins TRBV29-1 to TRBJ1-1; no clear D gene. Germline CDR1 is SQVTM and CDR2 is ANQGSEA. The CDR3 length is 12 residues. Trimming stripped 4 bases from V and 1 base from J, with 7 bases between. CDR3 in amino acids: CSVADWNTEAFF. For the CDR3, the DNA is TGCAGCGTTGCAGACTGGAACACTGAAGCTTTCTTT. Variable domain in full (rest from reference TRBV29-1 and TRBJ1-1): SAVISQKPSRDICQRGTSLTIQCQVDSQVTMMFWYRQQPGQSLTLIATANQGSEATYESGFVIDKFPISRPNLTFSTLTVSNMSPEDSSIYLCSVADWNTEAFFGQGTRLTVV.

This clonotype was seen at least ten times. The rearrangement links TRBV6-5 to TRBJ1-3; no firm D call. The CDR3 has 16 amino acids. CDR1 is MNHEY and CDR2 is SVGAGI in the germline V gene. Trimming cost V 0 bases and J 4 bases, with 13 bases left between them. CDR3 protein: CASSYSSGERGNTIYF. In DNA form, the CDR3 reads TGTGCCAGCAGTTACTCCTCCGGGGAAAGAGGAAACACCATATATTTT.

This clonotype was counted many times. V and J are TRBV12-3 or TRBV12-4 and TRBJ2-1; 13 bases match TRBD2. The CDR3 extends over 18 amino acids. V shed 9 bases, J shed 2 bases, and the junction held 13 bases outside the gene matches. The chain's CDR3 is CASSAGTSGIFPYNEQFF. In DNA, the CDR3 is TGTGCCAGTTCTGCCGGGACTAGCGGGATCTTCCCCTACAATGAGCAGTTCTTC.

The chain carries TRBV7-3 and TRBJ2-1; TRBD2 aligns across 8 bases. The ends lost 1 base at V and 10 bases at J; junction bases unmatched: 12. Germline CDR1 and CDR2: SGHTA and FQGTGA. The CDR3 extends over 16 amino acids. The CDR3 region is CASSLRGAGVYGEQFF. The CDR3 DNA reads TGTGCCAGCAGCTTAAGGGGAGCGGGGGTTTATGGGGAGCAGTTCTTC.

This clonotype showed up just a few times. The gene calls are TRBV20-1 and TRBJ2-7; 8 nucleotides agree with TRBD1. The V gene's germline CDR1 is DFQATT and CDR2 SNEGSKA (reference sequence). Trimming took 4 bases from V and 3 from J; bases not matched to a gene: 8. The CDR3 covers 14 residues. The CDR3 DNA is TGCAGTGCTACTATCCGGGACAGGATCTACGAGCAGTACTTC. This sequence encodes CSATIRDRIYEQYF.

This clonotype was found many times. CDR3 sequence: CASSFNFGLYEQYF. CDR3 bases: TGCGCCAGCAGCTTCAACTTCGGGCTATACGAGCAGTACTTC. This chain connects TRBV5-1 to TRBJ2-7; D unresolved. The ends were cut back, 2 bases at V and 4 bases at J, with 13 bases in the middle. Germline V gene sequence: CDR1 SGHRS, CDR2 YFSETQ. The CDR3 is made up of 14 amino acids.

This clonotype occurred a few times. J is TRBJ1-2 and V is TRBV29-1; 7 bases map to TRBD1. With V trimmed by 0 bases and J by 7 bases, 5 bases remained unmatched. Germline V gene sequence: CDR1 SQVTM, CDR2 ANQGSEA. This CDR3 contains 13 residues. The CDR3 nucleotides are TGCAGCGTTGAAGACATCAGGGGGTTTGGCTACACCTTC. Its translation is CSVEDIRGFGYTF.

This clonotype occurred a few times. The chain combines TRBV12-3 or TRBV12-4 with TRBJ2-2; possible D gene TRBD1, 6 bases. There are 18 residues in the CDR3. V lost 6 bases and J lost 0, with 20 bases in between. CDR3 bases: TGTGCCAGCAGCCGCCAGGGGTGGGCCATTTCGAACACCGGGGAGCTGTTTTTT. It encodes CASSRQGWAISNTGELFF.

This clonotype was found a few times. The gene calls are TRBV7-2 and TRBJ2-1, with a tentative D call TRBD2 (5 bases). CDR1 is SGHTA, CDR2 FQGNSA, per germline. The CDR3 has 13 residues. V dropped 4 bases and J dropped 7 bases, with 11 bases sitting between them. The CDR3 sequence is CASSSGLINEQFF. The CDR3 DNA reads TGTGCCAGCAGCTCAGGACTCATTAATGAGCAGTTCTTC. The variable domain in full, with the rest retrieved from reference TRBV7-2 and TRBJ2-1, is GAGVSQSPSNKVTEKGKDVELRCDPISGHTALYWYRQSLGQGLEFLIYFQGNSAPDKSGLPSDRFSAERTGGSVSTLTIQRTQQEDSAVYLCASSSGLINEQFFGPGTRLTVL.

The sample holds a few counts of this clonotype. The genes are TRBV7-9 and TRBJ2-5, with D unresolved. The CDR3 spans 14 residues. Trimming shortened V by 5 bases and J by 5 bases, and 15 bases separated the two germline ends. CDR1 is SEHNR and CDR2 is FQNEAQ in the germline V gene (reference sequence). The CDR3 here is CASSHDLSSETQYF. The CDR3 DNA reads TGTGCCAGCAGCCACGATTTGTCCTCGGAGACCCAGTACTTC.